Listed here is a single TCR beta chain. Its antigen is as yet unknown. Clones were read by immunoSEQ multiplex PCR, and TCRdb kept only the in-frame ones, dropping some. The sample carries about 10,000 clones, roughly three quarters recorded once. This specimen belongs to a study of ipilimumab plus nivolumab after autologous stem cell transplantation. Turning to the study itself: Patients received a median of about 5 ipilimumab and 8 or 9 nivolumab doses.

Ipilimumab, 1 mg/kg, started 14 to 28 days after autologous transplant. Notes on the study in general: TCR repertoire, Treg phenotype and gut microbiota reportedly support more study of this approach.

This CDR3 has 19 residues. The source is a female donor with multiple myeloma. Specimen: PBMCs, collected in a trial of ipilimumab plus nivolumab as post-transplant consolidation. This chain uses TRBV21-1 with TRBJ1-3. TRBV21-1 is labeled a pseudogene. For the CDR3, the DNA is TGTGCCAGCAGCAATGAGGACGACTGGACGGAGAGCTCTGGAAACACCATATATTTT. The encoded protein is CASSNEDDWTESSGNTIYF.